This T cell receptor (beta chain) was captured in a study of T cell responses to AZD1222 COVID-19 vaccine. Study at large: Second-dose timings of about 4 or about 12 weeks were pooled. Whole-study findings and limits: Females outnumbered males among donors, who were mostly white British; clonal diversity was possibly underestimated.

Worth noting for this clone: The antigen is not known.

The method was immunoSEQ multiplex PCR; TCRdb's version includes in-frame clones alone and lacks a portion of them. The data contain some 170,000 clones, more than 80% of them singletons. This CDR3 is 14 amino acids long. Germline trimming cut 4 bases from V and 4 bases from J; bases unmatched to any gene: 4. Germline V CDR1 and CDR2: SGHDN, FVKESK. The V call is TRBV14, the J call TRBJ1-2; TRBD1 matches at 9 bases. The receptor was isolated from an adult in good health. The source material was peripheral blood, sampled on day 0 of AZD1222 vaccination. CDR3: CASSPDRGTYGYTF. Written as DNA, the CDR3 is TGTGCCAGCAGCCCGGACAGGGGAACCTATGGCTACACCTTC. The full variable domain, rest sourced from reference TRBV14 and TRBJ1-2, is EAGVTQFPSHSVIEKGQTVTLRCDPISGHDNLYWYRRVMGKEIKFLLHFVKESKQDESGMPNNRFLAERTGGTYSTLKVQPAELEDSGVYFCASSPDRGTYGYTFGSGTRLTVV.